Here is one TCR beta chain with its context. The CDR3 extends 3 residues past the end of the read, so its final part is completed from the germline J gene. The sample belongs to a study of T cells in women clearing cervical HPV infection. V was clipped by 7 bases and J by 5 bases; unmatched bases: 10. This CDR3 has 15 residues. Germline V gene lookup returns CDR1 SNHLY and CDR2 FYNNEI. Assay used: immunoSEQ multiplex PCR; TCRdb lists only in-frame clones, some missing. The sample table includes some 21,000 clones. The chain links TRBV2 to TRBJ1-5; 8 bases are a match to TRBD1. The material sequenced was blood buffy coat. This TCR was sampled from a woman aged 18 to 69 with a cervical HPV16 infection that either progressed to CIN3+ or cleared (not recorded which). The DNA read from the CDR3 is TGTGCCAGCAAGAGACAGGGGTCCCTTTATCAGCCC. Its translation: CASKRQGSLYQP. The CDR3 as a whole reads CASKRQGSLYQPQHF.